The following is a TCR beta chain sequence with its context. Its antigen is still unknown. Profiling relied on immunoSEQ multiplex PCR, and the TCRdb table lists in-frame clones only, not all of them. The table shows thousands of clones, with around 80% occurring only once. These data originate in a study of immune evolution from preneoplasia to lung adenocarcinoma. Study-level findings and limits: Normal lung had the highest top T cell clone frequencies. Later-stage lesions seemingly showed higher T cell density and diversity than normal lung.

Germline lookup yields CDR1 SGDLS and CDR2 YYNGEE. J lost 6 bases, V lost 0 bases, and 0 bases had no gene match. The CDR3 runs to 14 residues. Between the mid-2010s and the late 2010s, patients underwent resection in Japan or China. Histologic diagnosis was independently verified by two lung pathologists. The chain has TRBV9 and TRBJ2-3; 11 bases map to TRBD2. Input material: FFPE adjacent normal lung tissue. The source of this sequence is a donor of 70 years or more with lung adenocarcinoma. The CDR3 DNA follows: TGTGCCAGCAGCGTAGCTAGCGGGAGGGATACGCAGTATTTT. Translated: CASSVASGRDTQYF.